This is a list of T cell receptor beta chains from one sample in a study of shared clonotypes between healthy human individuals. Measured with immunoSEQ multiplex PCR; TCRdb has only the in-frame clones, and not every one. The table records about 2 million clones, roughly 94% of them present only once. The sample comprised naive CD8+ T cells sorted from blood. All receptors derive from a man between 18 and 29 years old in good health. The CDR3 runs from the conserved cysteine through the conserved F or W.

TRBV7-9	CASSFRDPHQGQYF
TRBV6-6	CASSYSEQGAQPQHF
TRBV12-5	CASGLGTGIQPQHF
TRBV6-5	CASSYSPVNYGYTF
TRBV7-9	CASSLGLINEAFF
TRBV6-5	CASSRGGQGLDGYTF
TRBV5-1	CASSPDREGVFPTSTDTQYF
TRBV30	CAWSAAVLSNQPQHF
TRBV7-2	CASSLSGLRQLDEKLFF
TRBV13	CASSGPGTGVGYTF
TRBV19	CASQWNLITGELFF
TRBV27	CASGQGSGNQPQHF
TRBV7-9	CASSSPLLRTQYF
TRBV4-1	CASSQTPGQVNYGYTF
TRBV30	CAWSLFNEQFF
TRBV7-9	CASSLDFGYEQYF
TRBV6-5	CASSYSYPGDRETQYF
TRBV19	CASTSGTETQYF
TRBV2	CASKKGDNNSPLHF
TRBV5-4	CASSLGRWQGSAEQYF
TRBV5-8	CASSPSGGSNQPQHF
TRBV7-2	CASSWDLSPYEQYF
TRBV7-9	CASSLTDMNTEAFF
TRBV7-9	CASSSSGTDDPTQYF
TRBV13	CASSLRSLAGATEAFF
TRBV2	CASSEGLMNTEAFF
TRBV7-9	CAGQGSGTEAFF
TRBV30	CAWIRRGEETQYF
TRBV5-4	CAVWGGRNEQFF
TRBV2	CASSEVQGQEAFF
TRBV15	CATRQGGEQYF
TRBV27	CASSFVGGNYGYTF
TRBV7-2	CASSSTRQGGVYYGYTF
TRBV10-1	CASSLLPNTGELFF
TRBV30	CAWSVAAFF
TRBV30	CAWSHGQQGYTF
TRBV5-1	CASSLALRVKGNQPQHF
TRBV5-1	CASSLWTGAADTQYF
TRBV11-2	CASSPNPSREGLETQYF
TRBV10-2	CASSEGGGLYGYTF
TRBV5-6	CASSSEYNEQFF
TRBV4-1	CASSQVERSYNEQFF
TRBV5-1	CASSSWDSGAYEQYF
TRBV27	CASSLVQGTSGANVLTF
TRBV7-9	CASSPPAGDSSYNEQFF
TRBV6-5	CASNVGQGINEQFF
TRBV7-8	CASSLEQRNTEAFF
TRBV11-2	CASSLAFPLAGIGETQYF